This T cell receptor beta chain came from a study of blood T cell repertoires in COVID-19. Background on the study: Sample material is recorded as cDNA or gDNA derived from T cells, B-cell-depleted T cells, or PBMCs.

Sequenced by immunoSEQ multiplex PCR; TCRdb stores in-frame clones only, minus some. The profile shows about 250,000 clones, 80% to 85% of them singletons. Germline CDR1 reads LNHDA; CDR2 reads SQIVND (reference sequence). The V end was cut by 5 bases, the J end by 4 bases, with 11 bases between. The CDR3 consists of 13 residues. The chain carries TRBV19 and TRBJ1-2, with unresolved D. The source is a woman aged 40 to 50 who had recovered from COVID-19. Sequencing was carried out using peripheral blood. The CDR3 reads CASSSGILYGYTF. The CDR3 bases are TGTGCCAGTAGTTCCGGGATTCTCTATGGCTACACCTTC.